Shown below are 8 T cell receptor beta chains from a single sample sequenced in a study of T cells in Graves' hyperthyroidism and ophthalmopathy. Researchers amplified the TCR beta CDR3 regions from RNA transcripts. RT-PCR in the first round (using the HTBI primer set) targeted the TCR CDR3. A single record per CDR3 protein comes from TCRdb applying MiXCR to the multiplex PCR reads. The data contain some 380,000 distinct CDR3 sequences, roughly 14% of them singletons. The sample comprised blood. These receptors all stem from a man aged 30 to 45 with Graves' hyperthyroidism that later progressed to Graves' ophthalmopathy.

This clonotype was counted many times. The V gene is TRBV6-1, the J gene TRBJ1-5; TRBD1 aligns across 8 bases. CDR3 length equals 15 residues. The trim removed 3 bases at V and 6 bases at J, leaving 7 bases unmatched. The germline V gene encodes CDR1 MNHNS and CDR2 SASEGT. The chain's CDR3 is CASSDAGQGGQPQHF. CDR3 in DNA: TGTGCCAGCAGTGACGCCGGACAGGGTGGTCAGCCCCAGCATTTT.

At least ten counts were recorded for this clonotype. The V call is TRBV12-5, the J call TRBJ1-5; D is perhaps TRBD1 (5 bases). Trimming pared 3 bases from V and 6 bases from J, leaving 15 bases between. CDR1 and CDR2 from the germline V gene are LGHNT and FRNRAP. The CDR3 covers 15 residues. The CDR3 region is CASGFPGRGGQPQHF. The DNA of the CDR3 is TGTGCTAGTGGTTTCCCGGGGAGGGGAGGTCAGCCCCAGCATTTT. Supplemented by reference TRBV12-5 and TRBJ1-5, the full variable domain reads DARVTQTPRHKVTEMGQEVTMRCQPILGHNTVFWYRQTMMQGLELLAYFRNRAPLDDSGMPKDRFSAEMPDATLATLKIQPSEPRDSAVYFCASGFPGRGGQPQHFGDGTRLSIL.

This clonotype was recorded a few times. The chain recombines TRBV4-1 with TRBJ2-5, with 9 bases that match TRBD2. The junction had 16 bases not matched to a gene; V was cut back by 4 bases and J by 7 bases. The germline CDR1 and CDR2 sequences are MGHRA and YSYEKL. The CDR3 loop spans 17 amino acids. CDR3 nucleotides: TGCGCCAGCAGCCCACATTTGAGCGTATTAGCGGGGGCGACCCAGTACTTC. Residues: CASSPHLSVLAGATQYF.

The gene calls are TRBV5-4 and TRBJ2-1; D unresolved. The CDR3 contains 17 residues. V was trimmed by 0 bases and J by 6 bases, leaving 19 bases between them. From germline, CDR1 is SGHNT and CDR2 YYREEE (reference sequence). The chain's CDR3 is CASSLAASNPGRNEQFF. The CDR3 nucleotides read TGTGCCAGCAGCTTGGCCGCCTCAAACCCGGGTCGCAATGAGCAGTTCTTC.

This clonotype has a count of ten or more. V and J are TRBV2 and TRBJ2-2; weak D call: TRBD1 (6 bases). This CDR3 comprises 13 residues. Trimming pared 6 bases from V and 3 bases from J, leaving 8 bases between. Per the germline V gene, CDR1 is SNHLY and CDR2 is FYNNEI. As DNA, the CDR3 is TGTGCCAGCAGGGCAGGGGACACCGGGGAGCTGTTTTTT. Protein sequence: CASRAGDTGELFF. Supplemented by reference TRBV2 and TRBJ2-2, the full variable domain reads EPEVTQTPSHQVTQMGQEVILRCVPISNHLYFYWYRQILGQKVEFLVSFYNNEISEKSEIFDDQFSVERPDGSNFTLKIRSTKLEDSAMYFCASRAGDTGELFFGEGSRLTVL.

At least ten counts were recorded for this clonotype. The chain employs TRBV2 and TRBJ2-3, with 8 bases lining up with TRBD2. V shed 5 bases, J shed 9 bases, and the junction held 13 bases outside the gene matches. The CDR3 runs 15 residues. The germline gives CDR1 SNHLY, CDR2 FYNNEI. The CDR3 DNA reads as TGTGCCAGCAGTCTGTTAGCGGGGAAGGATATAACGCAGTATTTT. The encoded protein is CASSLLAGKDITQYF.

A note on this clonotype: A read error may explain this, as a much larger clone is one base away. The gene calls are TRBV2 and TRBJ2-3; TRBD2 is a possible D gene (5 bases). Per germline, CDR1 SNHLY and CDR2 FYNNEI. The length of the CDR3 is 13 residues. Trimming pared 4 bases from V and 5 bases from J, leaving 10 bases between. The CDR3, as DNA: TGTGCCAGCAGTGGAAATCGGGAAGATACGCAGTATTTT. This sequence encodes CASSGNREDTQYF.

This clonotype has ten or more counts. V usage is TRBV9 and J usage is TRBJ2-2; D remains unclear. The CDR3 sequence is 15 residues long. The V and J ends lost 3 bases and 8 bases respectively, with 17 bases between them. Germline CDR1 is SGDLS and CDR2 is YYNGEE. The CDR3, as DNA: TGTGCCAGCAGCGCCCAAGGGATGAGTTTGGGGGAGCTGTTTTTT. Residues: CASSAQGMSLGELFF.